This T cell receptor (beta chain) is from a study of STAT5B mutations in CD4+ large granular lymphocyte leukemia. Produced via immunoSEQ multiplex PCR; TCRdb's table is partial and in-frame only. The sample lists 37,000 or so clones, around 85% occurring once. Healthy controls were blood donor buffy coats. The J segment lost 2 bases and the V segment lost 4 bases, leaving 15 bases of the junction unmatched. This CDR3 is built from 18 residues. CDR1 and CDR2 (germline): SGHDT, YYEEEE. The chain has TRBV5-6 and TRBJ2-3, with 8 bases lining up with TRBD1. This TCR derives from a human donor in good health. Sample: CD4+ T cells from blood buffy coats. This CDR3 reads CASSQRTGPRGLTDTQYF. The CDR3 DNA is TGTGCCAGCAGCCAAAGGACAGGGCCAAGAGGACTCACAGATACGCAGTATTTT.